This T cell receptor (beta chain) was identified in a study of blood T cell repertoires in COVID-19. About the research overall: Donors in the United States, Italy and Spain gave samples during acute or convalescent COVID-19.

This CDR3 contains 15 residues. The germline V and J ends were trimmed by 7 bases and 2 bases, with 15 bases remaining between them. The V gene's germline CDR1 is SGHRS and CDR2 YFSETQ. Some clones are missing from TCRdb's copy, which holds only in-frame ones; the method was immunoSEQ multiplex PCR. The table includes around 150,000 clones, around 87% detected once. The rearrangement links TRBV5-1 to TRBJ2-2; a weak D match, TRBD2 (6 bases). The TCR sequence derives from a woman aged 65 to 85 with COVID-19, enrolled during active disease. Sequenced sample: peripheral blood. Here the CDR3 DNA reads TGCGCCAGCCAGACCGGGACTTATAACACCGGGGAGCTGTTTTTT. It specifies CASQTGTYNTGELFF.